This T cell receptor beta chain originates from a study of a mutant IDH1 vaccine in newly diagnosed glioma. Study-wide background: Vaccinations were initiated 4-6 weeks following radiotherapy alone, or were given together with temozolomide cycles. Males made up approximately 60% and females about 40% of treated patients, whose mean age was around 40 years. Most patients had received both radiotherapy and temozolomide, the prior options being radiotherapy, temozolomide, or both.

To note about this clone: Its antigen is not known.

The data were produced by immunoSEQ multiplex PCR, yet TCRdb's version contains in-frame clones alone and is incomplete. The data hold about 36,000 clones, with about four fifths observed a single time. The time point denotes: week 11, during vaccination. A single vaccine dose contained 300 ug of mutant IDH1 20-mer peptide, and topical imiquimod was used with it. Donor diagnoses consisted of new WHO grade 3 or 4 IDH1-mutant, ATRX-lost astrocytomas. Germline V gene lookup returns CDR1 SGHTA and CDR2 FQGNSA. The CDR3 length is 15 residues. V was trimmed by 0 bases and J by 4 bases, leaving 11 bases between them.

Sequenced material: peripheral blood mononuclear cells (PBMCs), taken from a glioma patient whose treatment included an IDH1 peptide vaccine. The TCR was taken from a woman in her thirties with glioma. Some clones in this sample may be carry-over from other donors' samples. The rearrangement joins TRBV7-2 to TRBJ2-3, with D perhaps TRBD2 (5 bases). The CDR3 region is CASSLAIRGSDTQYF. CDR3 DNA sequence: TGTGCCAGCAGCTTAGCGATTCGCGGGTCAGATACGCAGTATTTT. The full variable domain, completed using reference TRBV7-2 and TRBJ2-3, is GAGVSQSPSNKVTEKGKDVELRCDPISGHTALYWYRQSLGQGLEFLIYFQGNSAPDKSGLPSDRFSAERTGGSVSTLTIQRTQQEDSAVYLCASSLAIRGSDTQYFGPGTRLTVL.